This T cell receptor beta chain comes out of a study of Graves' ophthalmopathy and Graves' hyperthyroidism. The study, taken as a whole, reports: Blood shared most expanded thyroid clonotypes above 0.001 frequency.

Amplified material comprised TCR beta CDR3 regions derived from RNA transcripts. An initial RT-PCR round employing HTBI primers preceded a second-round multiplex PCR. Each CDR3 protein is one row after TCRdb ran MiXCR on the multiplex PCR reads. The data show about 700,000 distinct CDR3 sequences, over 40% seen once. Notes on this clonotype: The antigen is undetermined.

Germline CDR1 reads MGHDK; CDR2 reads SYGVNS. The CDR3 consists of 13 residues. Trimming stripped 11 bases from V and 6 bases from J, with 16 bases between. This TCR was recovered from an adult man with Graves' ophthalmopathy. The gene calls are TRBV25-1 and TRBJ2-2, with TRBD1 as a possible D gene (5 bases). The sample was peripheral blood. CDR3 DNA sequence: TGTGCCTGGAGTTCCACAGGCCCCGGGGAGCTGTTTTTT. Translated, it gives CAWSSTGPGELFF.